The 9 T cell receptor beta chains given below trace back to one sample, sequenced in a study of T cells in Graves' hyperthyroidism and ophthalmopathy (dated by TCRdb to about 2019). The library was prepared using multiplex PCR. Reads for this sample came from an Illumina HiSeq 2000. TCR beta CDR3 regions were amplified from RNA transcripts. For the first round of RT-PCR on the TCR CDR3, the HTBI primer set was used together with the Qiagen OneStep RT-PCR kit. Through fastp at Q25 and MiXCR, TCRdb rebuilt clones from the public reads, retaining in-frame beta chains. Identical CDR3 proteins give one entry, which carries the most common genes and DNA. This sample has hundreds of thousands of distinct CDR3 sequences in its table, and 12% to 15% of those were observed once. Jointly, the top ten make up roughly 10% of the sample. The sample was blood. These receptor sequences come from a woman aged 18-29 years with Graves' hyperthyroidism.

This clonotype was recorded a few times. The J gene is TRBJ1-6, the V gene TRBV11-3, with 9 nucleotides matching TRBD1. Germline CDR1 is SGHNT and CDR2 is YENEEA. The V gene end was trimmed by 1 base and the J gene end by 13 bases; junction bases not matched to a gene: 5. The CDR3 runs to 14 residues. DNA of the CDR3: TGTGCCAGCAGCTTAGGGGACAGGGCGGGTCCCCTCCACTTT. This translates into CASSLGDRAGPLHF.

This clonotype was detected only once. V gene TRBV7-9 combines with J gene TRBJ2-7; D assignment may be TRBD1 or TRBD2 (5 bases each). CDR3 length equals 16 residues. From germline, CDR1 is SEHNR and CDR2 FQNEAQ (reference sequence). V gave up 5 bases and J gave up 0 bases, with 17 bases separating them. The CDR3 coding sequence is TGTGCCAGCAGCCTATTTTTATGGGGGAGCTCCTACGAGCAGTACTTC. This translates into CASSLFLWGSSYEQYF. The full variable domain, its missing parts supplied by reference TRBV7-9 and TRBJ2-7, is DTGVSQNPRHKITKRGQNVTFRCDPISEHNRLYWYRQTLGQGPEFLTYFQNEAQLEKSRLLSDRFSAERPKGSFSTLEIQRTEQGDSAMYLCASSLFLWGSSYEQYFGPGTRLTVT.

A word on this clonotype: A single base separates this from a much larger clone, so it may be a read error. The rearrangement uses TRBV20-1 and TRBJ2-1; TRBD2 might be the D (6 bases). This CDR3 is 14 amino acids long. Between the trimmed V and J ends, which lost 3 bases and 6 bases, there was a span of 15 bases. CDR1 and CDR2 from the germline V gene are DFQATT and SNEGSKA (reference sequence). CDR3 in amino acids: CSASTEGWGNEQFF. Written as DNA, the CDR3 is TGCAGTGCTAGCACGGAGGGGTGGGGCAATGAGCAGTTCTTC.

The chain uses TRBV25-1 and TRBJ2-7; 13 nucleotides line up with TRBD2. This CDR3 spans 18 amino acids. After removal of 2 bases from V and 2 bases from J, the junction contained 9 bases not matched to a gene. In germline, CDR1 is MGHDK, CDR2 SYGVNS. As DNA, the CDR3 is TGTGCCAGCAGTGAAAGCGCACCGGGACTAGCGGGGACCTACGAGCAGTACTTC. Its translation: CASSESAPGLAGTYEQYF.

This clonotype was seen repeatedly, ten times or more. The gene calls are TRBV28 and TRBJ1-1; D may be TRBD1 (6 bases). CDR1 is MDHEN, CDR2 SYDVKM, per germline. Trimming took 4 bases from V and 0 from J, leaving 12 bases between them. This CDR3 is 15 amino acids long. This CDR3 is CASSSKGGVNTEAFF. CDR3 DNA: TGTGCCAGCAGTTCAAAGGGGGGGGTGAACACTGAAGCTTTCTTT.

This clonotype has a count of ten or more. V usage is TRBV30 and J usage is TRBJ1-2; D remains unclear. In germline, CDR1 is GTSNPN, CDR2 SVGIG (reference sequence). The CDR3 covers 11 residues. With 5 bases removed from V and 5 bases from J, the gap between germline ends came to 9 bases. CDR3 bases: TGTGCCTGGGATTCTTCATATGGCTACACCTTC. As protein: CAWDSSYGYTF.

This clonotype has more than one count but fewer than ten. The rearrangement uses TRBV30 and TRBJ2-3; D is undetermined. Germline values: CDR1 GTSNPN, CDR2 SVGIG (reference sequence). Deletions cut 3 bases from V and 2 bases from J, with 12 bases between. The CDR3 loop spans 14 amino acids. This CDR3 is CAWRGTFFTDTQYF. CDR3 DNA sequence: TGTGCCTGGAGGGGTACGTTTTTCACAGATACGCAGTATTTT.

This clonotype was counted a few times. V gene TRBV30 combines with J gene TRBJ2-1; 10 nucleotides line up with TRBD2. V shed 3 bases and J 12 bases; nucleotides not matched to a gene: 11. The germline V gene has CDR1 GTSNPN and CDR2 SVGIG (reference sequence). This CDR3 comprises 14 residues. The CDR3 region is CAWSPVGSGRLQFF. The CDR3 nucleotides are TGTGCCTGGAGCCCCGTGGGTAGCGGGAGGCTGCAGTTCTTC.

In this sample, this clonotype turned up many times. The chain links TRBV7-3 to TRBJ2-7, with a tentative D call TRBD2 (7 bases). The CDR3 sequence is 15 residues long. Trimming took 5 bases from V and 3 from J, leaving 17 bases between them. Germline CDR1 SGHTA, CDR2 FQGTGA. The CDR3 is CASSPTGGGFYEQYF. CDR3 DNA: TGTGCCAGCAGCCCGACAGGCGGGGGCTTCTACGAGCAGTACTTC.